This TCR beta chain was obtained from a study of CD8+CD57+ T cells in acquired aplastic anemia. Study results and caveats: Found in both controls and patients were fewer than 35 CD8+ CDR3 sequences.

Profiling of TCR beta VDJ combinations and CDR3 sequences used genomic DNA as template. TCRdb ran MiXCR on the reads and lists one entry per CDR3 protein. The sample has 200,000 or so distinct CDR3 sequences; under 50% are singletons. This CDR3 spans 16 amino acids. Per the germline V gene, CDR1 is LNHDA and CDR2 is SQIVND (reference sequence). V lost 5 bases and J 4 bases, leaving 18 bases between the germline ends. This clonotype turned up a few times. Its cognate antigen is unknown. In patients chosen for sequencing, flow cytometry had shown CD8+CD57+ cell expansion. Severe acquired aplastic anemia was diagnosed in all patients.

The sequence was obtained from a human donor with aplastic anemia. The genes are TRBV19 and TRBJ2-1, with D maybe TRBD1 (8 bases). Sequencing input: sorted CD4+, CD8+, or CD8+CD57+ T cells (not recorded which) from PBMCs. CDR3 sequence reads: CASSQQGGAEYNEQFF. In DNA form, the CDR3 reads TGTGCCAGTAGTCAACAGGGGGGGGCTGAATACAATGAGCAGTTCTTC. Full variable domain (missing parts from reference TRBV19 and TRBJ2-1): DGGITQSPKYLFRKEGQNVTLSCEQNLNHDAMYWYRQDPGQGLRLIYYSQIVNDFQKGDIAEGYSVSREKKESFPLTVTSAQKNPTAFYLCASSQQGGAEYNEQFFGPGTRLTVL.